Sequencing of this T cell receptor beta chain was carried out in a study of persistence of HIV-infected CD4 T cells. Study-wide context: The sample holds CD4+ T cells responsive to CMV or HIV-1 Gag. A couple of participants gave one leukapheresis sample; others gave up to roughly 180 mL blood repeatedly.

This was the immunoSEQ version 4 assay in survey mode. Template was genomic DNA at 8 to 10 ng/uL, with up to about 1 ug used per sample. Clones were read by immunoSEQ multiplex PCR, and TCRdb kept only the in-frame ones, dropping some. The data contain some 37,000 clones, 82% of them singletons. An overlapping HIV-1 Gag peptide pool stimulated these cells at about 1 ug/peptide/mL. Sorted nonresponding memory CD4+ T cells were CD40L-negative, CD69-negative, CD45RO-high. About this clone itself: What it binds is not known.

CDR1 and CDR2 (germline): SGHVS, FNYEAQ. Trimming took 5 bases from V and 2 from J, leaving 3 bases between them. The CDR3 totals 11 residues. The chain joins TRBV7-6 to TRBJ2-5; D remains ambiguous. The TCR sequence derives from an adult with HIV. The donor label of this sample is uncertain. The specimen was cultured CD4+ T cells from PBMCs, collected from a patient who received antiretroviral therapy. The CDR3 here is CASSVQETQYF. The CDR3 bases are TGTGCCAGCAGCGTTCAAGAGACCCAGTACTTC.